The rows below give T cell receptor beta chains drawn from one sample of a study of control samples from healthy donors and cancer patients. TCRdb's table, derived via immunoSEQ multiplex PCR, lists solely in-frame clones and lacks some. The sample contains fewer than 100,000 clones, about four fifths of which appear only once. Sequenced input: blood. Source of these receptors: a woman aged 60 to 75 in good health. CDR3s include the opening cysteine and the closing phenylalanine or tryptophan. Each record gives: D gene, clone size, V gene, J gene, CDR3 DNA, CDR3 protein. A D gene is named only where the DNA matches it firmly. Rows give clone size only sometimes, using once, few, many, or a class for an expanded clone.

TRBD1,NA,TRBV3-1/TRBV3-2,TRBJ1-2,TGTGCCAGCAGCCGACAGGGGGCCCACTATGGCTACACCTTC,CASSRQGAHYGYTF
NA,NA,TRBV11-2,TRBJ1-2,TGTGCCAGCAGCTTAGATCCTGGACCGGGGGGCTACACCTTC,CASSLDPGPGGYTF
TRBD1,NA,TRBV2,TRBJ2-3,TGTGCCAGCAGTGACCGAGCCGGGACAGGCGGCGATACGCAGTATTTT,CASSDRAGTGGDTQYF
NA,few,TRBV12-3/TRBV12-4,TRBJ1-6,TGTGCCAGCAGTTTAACCGCTGATTCACCCCTCCACTTT,CASSLTADSPLHF
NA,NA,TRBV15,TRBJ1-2,TGTGCCACCAGCAGAGATCGGGGGGATGGCTACACCTTC,CATSRDRGDGYTF
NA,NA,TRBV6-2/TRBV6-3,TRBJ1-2,TGTGCCAGCCGTTCTCTAATTTATGGCTACACCTTC,CASRSLIYGYTF
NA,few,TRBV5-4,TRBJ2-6,TGTGCCAGCAGCCTCCAGAACTCTGGGGCCAACGTCCTGACTTTC,CASSLQNSGANVLTF
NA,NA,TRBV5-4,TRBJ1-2,TGTGCCAGCAGCTTGGCCCTTGGGGGCGGGTATGGCTACACCTTC,CASSLALGGGYGYTF
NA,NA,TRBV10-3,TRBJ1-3,TGTGCCATCAGTGAGCACCCGGAGAGGGGAAACACCATATATTTT,CAISEHPERGNTIYF
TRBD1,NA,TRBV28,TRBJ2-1,TGTGCCAGCGGACCCGGGACAGGGGTCGTTAATGAGCAGTTCTTC,CASGPGTGVVNEQFF
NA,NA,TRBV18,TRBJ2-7,TGTGCCAGCTCACCCCTCGGCGACGAGCAGTACTTC,CASSPLGDEQYF